This entry lists 28 T cell receptor beta chains sequenced from one sample in a study of blood T cell repertoires in COVID-19. The method was immunoSEQ multiplex PCR; TCRdb's version includes in-frame clones alone and lacks a portion of them. The table lists under 250,000 clones, more than 80% of them singletons. The sequenced sample consisted of PBMCs or T cells enriched from blood (not recorded which). All receptors derive from a woman aged 18-29 years in a cohort exposed to, infected with or recovered from COVID-19 (not recorded which).

This clone was detected only once. The chain combines TRBV11-2 with TRBJ2-3; D gene uncertain. CDR1 SGHAT and CDR2 FQNNGV come from the germline V gene. V lost 6 bases, J lost 0 bases, and 10 bases lay in between. The CDR3 contains 14 residues. Here the CDR3 DNA reads TGTGCCAGCAGTAAGAGTTCTAGCACAGATACGCAGTATTTT. Amino acid sequence: CASSKSSSTDTQYF.

The chain couples TRBV4-1 to TRBJ2-1; 9 bases align to TRBD2. Trimming removed 6 bases from V and 14 bases from J; junction bases left unmatched: 5. Germline CDR1 MGHRA, CDR2 YSYEKL. The CDR3 is 11 residues long. The CDR3 spells CASRGPSGKFF. The CDR3 nucleotides are TGCGCCAGCAGGGGGCCTAGCGGGAAGTTCTTC.

J is TRBJ1-2 and V is TRBV19; 7 bases are a match to TRBD1. Germline-derived CDR1 and CDR2 are LNHDA and SQIVND (reference sequence). With V trimmed by 9 bases and J by 4 bases, 5 bases remained unmatched. This CDR3 has 12 residues. CDR3 DNA sequence: TGTGCCAGCCGCACAGGGGCCTATGGCTACACCTTC. Translation gives CASRTGAYGYTF.

The genes are TRBV5-1 and TRBJ1-2, with no clear D. This CDR3 contains 16 residues. Trimming left V 1 base short and J 5 bases short, with 18 bases between. Germline V gene lookup returns CDR1 SGHRS and CDR2 YFSETQ. CDR3 nucleotides: TGCGCCAGCAGCTTGTCCGGGAACGGATACTTTTATGGCTACACCTTC. Translating it yields CASSLSGNGYFYGYTF. The full variable domain, rest sourced from reference TRBV5-1 and TRBJ1-2, is KAGVTQTPRYLIKTRGQQVTLSCSPISGHRSVSWYQQTPGQGLQFLFEYFSETQRNKGNFPGRFSGRQFSNSRSEMNVSTLELGDSALYLCASSLSGNGYFYGYTFGSGTRLTVV.

The gene calls are TRBV10-1 and TRBJ2-4; the match to TRBD2 covers 8 bases. Per germline, CDR1 WNHNN and CDR2 SYGVQD (reference sequence). The ends lost 3 bases at V and 6 bases at J; junction bases unmatched: 4. The CDR3 length is 14 residues. CDR3: CASSDAGGPNIQYF. CDR3 bases: TGCGCCAGCAGTGATGCGGGGGGCCCAAACATTCAGTACTTC.

The rearrangement uses TRBV5-4 and TRBJ2-1, with TRBD2 matching 8 bases. The CDR3 has 17 amino acids. Germline V gene lookup returns CDR1 SGHNT and CDR2 YYREEE (reference sequence). V lost 1 base and J lost 0; bases outside the gene matches: 6. CDR3 sequence (DNA): TGTGCCAGCAGCTTGTCCAGCGGGGGAAGCTCCTACAATGAGCAGTTCTTC. Translated: CASSLSSGGSSYNEQFF.

This sequence joins TRBV7-2 and TRBJ2-5, with a possible D match to TRBD1 (5 bases). CDR1 is SGHTA, CDR2 FQGNSA, per germline. V lost 7 bases to trimming and J lost 5 bases, with 14 bases between them. The CDR3 totals 13 residues. The CDR3 region has the DNA TGTGCCAGCACCGCGGCAGGGCAGGAGACCCAGTACTTC. Its translation is CASTAAGQETQYF. Full variable domain (rest looked up from reference TRBV7-2 and TRBJ2-5): GAGVSQSPSNKVTEKGKDVELRCDPISGHTALYWYRQSLGQGLEFLIYFQGNSAPDKSGLPSDRFSAERTGGSVSTLTIQRTQQEDSAVYLCASTAAGQETQYFGPGTRLLVL.

The chain is built from TRBV6-2 or TRBV6-3 and TRBJ2-1; 13 nucleotides align to TRBD2. V lost 6 bases and J lost 7; bases outside the gene matches: 15. The CDR3 is 18 residues long. Germline V CDR1 and CDR2: MNHEY, SVGEGT. CDR3 bases: TGTGCCAGCAGCCCTGCAGGACTAGCGGGAGACCTTAAGAATGAGCAGTTCTTC. Protein product: CASSPAGLAGDLKNEQFF.

The chain employs TRBV19 and TRBJ2-7; D gene ambiguous. The CDR3 spans 12 residues. V lost 1 base and J 6 bases, leaving 7 bases between the germline ends. The germline V gene encodes CDR1 LNHDA and CDR2 SQIVND (reference sequence). CDR3 amino acids: CASSIGAREQYF. CDR3 nucleotides: TGTGCCAGTAGTATAGGAGCGCGCGAGCAGTACTTC.

This rearrangement joins TRBV10-1 to TRBJ2-1; maybe TRBD1 (5 bases). Germline V gene lookup returns CDR1 WNHNN and CDR2 SYGVQD (reference sequence). The CDR3 consists of 14 residues. V was trimmed by 1 base and J by 6 bases, leaving 10 bases between them. The CDR3 spells CASSEWGQFNEQFF. The DNA of the CDR3 is TGCGCCAGCAGTGAGTGGGGCCAGTTCAATGAGCAGTTCTTC.

As to this clone: Additional DNA sequences in this sample encode the identical CDR3. The V call is TRBV18, the J call TRBJ2-1; 8 bases agree with TRBD1. CDR1 is KGHSH and CDR2 is LQKENI in the germline V gene. V lost 2 bases, J lost 6 bases, and 3 bases stayed unmatched. The CDR3 loop spans 14 amino acids. In DNA form, the CDR3 reads TGTGCCAGCTCACCAGGGACAGGACGCAATGAGCAGTTCTTC. Amino acids: CASSPGTGRNEQFF.

CDR3 sequence: CASSSAPLGDYPNTQYF. The CDR3, as DNA: TGTGCCAGCAGCTCGGCCCCTTTGGGGGACTACCCTAATACGCAGTATTTT. The chain carries TRBV5-5 and TRBJ2-3, with 7 bases lining up with TRBD2. J gave up 7 bases and V 3 bases, and 17 bases lay outside the gene matches. Germline CDR1 reads SGHKS; CDR2 reads YYEKEE (reference sequence). This CDR3 is built from 17 residues.

V and J are TRBV18 and TRBJ1-2, with 7 positions matching TRBD1. The length of the CDR3 is 13 residues. The germline CDR1 and CDR2 sequences are KGHSH and LQKENI. J lost 7 bases, V lost 5 bases, and 7 bases had no gene match. DNA of the CDR3: TGTGCCAGCTCAGATGACAGGGTGTTTGGCTACACCTTC. Translating gives CASSDDRVFGYTF. Filled out from reference TRBV18 and TRBJ1-2, the complete variable domain reads NAGVMQNPRHLVRRRGQEARLRCSPMKGHSHVYWYRQLPEEGLKFMVYLQKENIIDESGMPKERFSAEFPKEGPSILRIQQVVRGDSAAYFCASSDDRVFGYTFGSGTRLTVV.

The chain combines TRBV5-1 with TRBJ2-7; 11 bases are a match to TRBD2. V shed 4 bases and J 7 bases; nucleotides not matched to a gene: 10. The CDR3 has 15 residues. Germline CDR1 is SGHRS and CDR2 is YFSETQ. The CDR3, as DNA: TGCGCCAGCAGCACCGGGACTAGCGGAGGGGAGGAGCAGTACTTC. Its translation: CASSTGTSGGEEQYF.

The V and J genes are TRBV2 and TRBJ1-2; 8 bases are shared with TRBD1. Losses at the gene ends were 1 base for V and 3 bases for J; bases not matched to a gene: 1. The germline V gene has CDR1 SNHLY and CDR2 FYNNEI. This CDR3 has 14 amino acids. CDR3 amino acids: CASSEGTGYYGYTF. The DNA of the CDR3 is TGTGCCAGCAGTGAAGGGACAGGGTACTATGGCTACACCTTC.

This chain connects TRBV2 to TRBJ1-5, with D maybe TRBD1 (6 bases). Germline V gene lookup returns CDR1 SNHLY and CDR2 FYNNEI. The CDR3 length is 14 residues. V was pared by 6 bases and J by 4 bases, with 13 bases between. The CDR3 DNA follows: TGTGCCAGCAGCCCAGAAAGGGGGAATCAGCCCCAGCATTTT. Translating gives CASSPERGNQPQHF.

In regard to this clone: Additional DNA sequences in this sample encode the identical CDR3. The chain couples TRBV5-1 to TRBJ1-4; D gene ambiguous. V shed 2 bases and J shed 1 base, with 6 bases lying between them. The CDR3 length is 14 residues. The V gene's germline CDR1 is SGHRS and CDR2 YFSETQ. The chain's CDR3 is CASSLRGTNEKLFF. CDR3 in DNA: TGCGCCAGCAGCTTAAGAGGAACTAATGAAAAACTGTTTTTT.

The chain links TRBV19 to TRBJ2-7, with 7 bases that match TRBD1. The CDR3 extends over 14 amino acids. CDR1 and CDR2 (germline): LNHDA, SQIVND (reference sequence). The trim removed 6 bases at V and 4 bases at J, leaving 9 bases unmatched. CDR3 protein: CASSLTGWWYEQYF. CDR3 bases: TGTGCCAGTAGCCTGACAGGGTGGTGGTACGAGCAGTACTTC.

The chain has TRBV3-1 (or the pseudogene TRBV3-2) and TRBJ1-6; 7 bases are shared with TRBD1. CDR1 LGHDT and CDR2 YNNKEL come from the germline V gene (reference sequence). Trimming at V came to 0 bases and at J to 7 bases, leaving 3 bases not matched to a gene. This CDR3 has 15 amino acids. The CDR3 bases are TGTGCCAGCAGCCAAGAATGGACAGGAAATTCACCCCTCCACTTT. As protein: CASSQEWTGNSPLHF.

This chain connects TRBV2 to TRBJ1-1; D may be TRBD1 (5 bases). Germline lookup yields CDR1 SNHLY and CDR2 FYNNEI. V was trimmed by 4 bases and J by 4 bases, leaving 13 bases between them. This CDR3 is 14 amino acids long. DNA of the CDR3: TGTGCCAGCAGTGGGAGTGTTCAGGGCACTGAAGCTTTCTTT. Encoded protein: CASSGSVQGTEAFF.

The V gene is TRBV24-1, the J gene TRBJ2-1, with D unresolved. The V and J ends lost 3 bases and 4 bases respectively, with 12 bases between them. The CDR3 contains 15 residues. The germline CDR1 and CDR2 sequences are KGHDR and SFDVKD. The CDR3 region has the DNA TGTGCCACCAGTGATCCTATGGTAACGTACAATGAGCAGTTCTTC. Its protein product is CATSDPMVTYNEQFF.

The V and J genes are TRBV18 and TRBJ1-2, with no clear D. The CDR3 is 13 amino acids. The germline V and J ends were trimmed by 0 bases and 8 bases, with 10 bases remaining between them. The germline CDR1 and CDR2 sequences are KGHSH and LQKENI. Here the CDR3 reads CASSPPAEEGYTF. In DNA form, the CDR3 reads TGTGCCAGCTCACCACCGGCAGAGGAGGGCTACACCTTC. The variable domain in full, completed from reference TRBV18 and TRBJ1-2, reads NAGVMQNPRHLVRRRGQEARLRCSPMKGHSHVYWYRQLPEEGLKFMVYLQKENIIDESGMPKERFSAEFPKEGPSILRIQQVVRGDSAAYFCASSPPAEEGYTFGSGTRLTVV.

The CDR3 DNA is TGTGCCACCAGTGAAAGGACAGGCGCTAATGAAAAACTGTTTTTT. Translated: CATSERTGANEKLFF. The rearrangement uses TRBV24-1 and TRBJ1-4; 7 bases align to TRBD1. The CDR3 contains 15 residues. The ends lost 4 bases at V and 3 bases at J; junction bases unmatched: 4. CDR1 is KGHDR, CDR2 SFDVKD, per germline.

Remarks on this clone: This same CDR3 is encoded by further DNA sequences in the sample. V is TRBV9 and J is TRBJ1-3, with TRBD1 identical over 8 bases. The CDR3 loop spans 14 amino acids. V shed 4 bases and J 0 bases; nucleotides not matched to a gene: 0. Germline CDR1 reads SGDLS; CDR2 reads YYNGEE. CDR3: CASSTGGSGNTIYF. The CDR3, as DNA: TGTGCCAGCAGCACAGGGGGCTCTGGAAACACCATATATTTT.

The chain combines TRBV6-5 with TRBJ2-2, with 10 bases that match TRBD1. V lost 6 bases to trimming and J lost 2 bases; unmatched junction nucleotides: 3. CDR1 and CDR2 from the germline V gene are MNHEY and SVGAGI. The CDR3 has 15 amino acids. The CDR3 nucleotides read TGTGCCAGCAGGATGACAGGGGGCAACACCGGGGAGCTGTTTTTT. Its protein is CASRMTGGNTGELFF.

The chain is built from TRBV12-3 or TRBV12-4 and TRBJ2-1; the D gene is possibly TRBD1 (5 bases). The CDR3 spans 10 residues. The V gene lost 6 bases and the J gene lost 14 bases, with 11 bases spanning the gap. The DNA for the CDR3 is TGTGCCAGCAGCCAGGGCCTAGAGTTCTTC. This gives the protein CASSQGLEFF.

The V call is TRBV7-2, the J call TRBJ2-1; 10 bases agree with TRBD2. V was clipped by 3 bases and J by 3 bases; unmatched bases: 5. The length of the CDR3 is 16 residues. The V gene's germline CDR1 is SGHTA and CDR2 FQGNSA. The CDR3 is CASSFVAGGIYNEQFF. CDR3 sequence (DNA): TGTGCCAGCAGCTTCGTAGCGGGGGGTATCTACAATGAGCAGTTCTTC.

The table lists this clone with a count of one. The genes are TRBV9 and TRBJ2-7; 10 bases fit TRBD1. After removal of 0 bases from V and 3 bases from J, the junction contained 3 bases not matched to a gene. CDR3 size: 15 residues. From germline, CDR1 is SGDLS and CDR2 YYNGEE. CDR3 region: CASSVGGTGDYEQYF. The CDR3 region has the DNA TGTGCCAGCAGCGTAGGAGGGACAGGGGACTACGAGCAGTACTTC. Full variable domain (missing parts from reference TRBV9 and TRBJ2-7): DSGVTQTPKHLITATGQRVTLRCSPRSGDLSVYWYQQSLDQGLQFLIQYYNGEERAKGNILERFSAQQFPDLHSELNLSSLELGDSALYFCASSVGGTGDYEQYFGPGTRLTVT.